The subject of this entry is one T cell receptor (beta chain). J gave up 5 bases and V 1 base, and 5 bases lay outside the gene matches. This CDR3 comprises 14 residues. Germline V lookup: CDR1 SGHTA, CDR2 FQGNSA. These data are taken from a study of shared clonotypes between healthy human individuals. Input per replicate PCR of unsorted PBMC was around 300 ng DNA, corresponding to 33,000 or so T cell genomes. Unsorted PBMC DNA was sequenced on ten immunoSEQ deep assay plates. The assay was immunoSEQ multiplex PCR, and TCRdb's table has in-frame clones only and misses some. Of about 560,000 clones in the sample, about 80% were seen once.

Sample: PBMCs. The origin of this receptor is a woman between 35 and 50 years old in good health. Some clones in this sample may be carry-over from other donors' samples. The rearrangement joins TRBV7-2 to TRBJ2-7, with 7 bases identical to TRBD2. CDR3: CASSLGPGTNEQYF. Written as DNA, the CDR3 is TGTGCCAGCAGCTTAGGCCCAGGGACTAACGAGCAGTACTTC.